This T cell receptor (beta chain) stems from a study of regulatory T cells in long-lasting Graves disease. Points from the study as a whole: Persistent disease was characterized by preferential usage of TRBV28, TRBJ1-2 and TRBJ2-5. New patients shared approximately 1,000 public clonotypes, and persistent patients shared more, with 2,741. Patients with persistent Graves' had lower TCR diversity than newly diagnosed patients.

There are 13 residues in the CDR3. From germline, CDR1 is GTSNPN and CDR2 SVGIG (reference sequence). Trimming stripped 0 bases from V and 6 bases from J, with 9 bases between. HTBI primers from iRepertoire and Arm-PCR of CDR3 regions yielded the TCR beta libraries. TCRdb called the multiplex PCR reads again in MiXCR, with one record for every CDR3 protein. The sample has around 460,000 distinct CDR3 sequences; around a fifth are singletons. The sample's time point: persistent/refractory GD, antithyroid drugs over 5 years with positive TRAb. With RNA extracted from PBMCs as input, the TCR library was made. This clonotype was observed a handful of times. Its antigen is undetermined.

The sequence was collected from a female donor with Graves disease. This sample comprised peripheral blood mononuclear cells (PBMCs), obtained when the disease was refractory, from a patient treated with antithyroid drugs. The chain joins TRBV30 to TRBJ1-5; no clear D. The CDR3 DNA reads as TGTGCCTGGAGTGTTGGTCGGGGTCAGCCCCAGCATTTT. Amino acid sequence: CAWSVGRGQPQHF.